This is a list of T cell receptor beta chains from one sample in a study of blood T cell repertoires in COVID-19. Some clones are missing from TCRdb's copy, which holds only in-frame ones; the method was immunoSEQ multiplex PCR. The repertoire holds about 300,000 clones, with around 87% as singletons. The sample comprised peripheral blood. All receptors come from a man between 65 and 85 years old with acute or convalescent COVID-19. Both conserved end residues are part of each CDR3. A D gene is named only where the DNA matches it firmly. Part of the rows lack a size; the others show once, few, many or a class for expanded clones.

d_gene: TRBD2
j_gene: TRBJ2-2
abundance: .
v_gene: TRBV7-2
CDR3nt: TGTGCCAGCAGCCCCCCTGGACTAGCGGGGGGGGGTAGGCGGGAGCTGTTTTTT
CDR3aa: CASSPPGLAGGGRRELFF

d_gene: .
j_gene: TRBJ1-1
abundance: .
v_gene: TRBV6-5
CDR3nt: TGTGCCATCCAACCCCGAAGAGTGTCCACTGAAGCTTTCTTT
CDR3aa: CAIQPRRVSTEAFF

d_gene: .
j_gene: TRBJ1-4
abundance: once
v_gene: TRBV28
CDR3nt: TGTGCCAGCTTACTGGGGGGGGATGAAAAACTGTTTTTT
CDR3aa: CASLLGGDEKLFF

d_gene: TRBD2
j_gene: TRBJ2-5
abundance: once
v_gene: TRBV5-4
CDR3nt: TGTGCCAGCAGCCCGAAGGGCGGGGGATGGCAAGAGACCCAGTACTTC
CDR3aa: CASSPKGGGWQETQYF

d_gene: TRBD1
j_gene: TRBJ2-7
abundance: .
v_gene: TRBV28
CDR3nt: TGTGCCAGCAGCCTGCAGGGGGTGCAGTACTTC
CDR3aa: CASSLQGVQYF

d_gene: TRBD1
j_gene: TRBJ2-3
abundance: once
v_gene: TRBV15
CDR3nt: TGTGCCACCAGAAACTCAGGGGGCCTAGCGCAGAGCACAGATACGCAGTATTTT
CDR3aa: CATRNSGGLAQSTDTQYF

d_gene: .
j_gene: TRBJ1-4
abundance: .
v_gene: TRBV19
CDR3nt: TGTGCCAGTAGTCCGACTGGGACTAATGAAAAACTGTTTTTT
CDR3aa: CASSPTGTNEKLFF

d_gene: .
j_gene: TRBJ1-4
abundance: few
v_gene: TRBV6-2/TRBV6-3
CDR3nt: TGTGCCAGCAGTCCACCGACAACGGGGAATGAAAAACTGTTTTTT
CDR3aa: CASSPPTTGNEKLFF

d_gene: .
j_gene: TRBJ2-6
abundance: .
v_gene: TRBV5-1
CDR3nt: TGCGCCAGCAGCGCACAGGGCTCTGGGGCCAACGTCCTGACTTTC
CDR3aa: CASSAQGSGANVLTF

d_gene: .
j_gene: TRBJ2-3
abundance: once
v_gene: TRBV24-1
CDR3nt: TGTGCCACCAAGGGGAAGGGCGGCACAGATACGCAGTATTTT
CDR3aa: CATKGKGGTDTQYF

d_gene: TRBD1
j_gene: TRBJ1-4
abundance: .
v_gene: TRBV5-1
CDR3nt: TGCGCCAGCAGGACAGGGCCTAATGAAAAACTGTTTTTT
CDR3aa: CASRTGPNEKLFF

d_gene: .
j_gene: TRBJ2-5
abundance: .
v_gene: TRBV28
CDR3nt: TGTGCCAGCAGCGACCTATTGGGCCAGGCCAAAGAGACCCAGTACTTC
CDR3aa: CASSDLLGQAKETQYF

d_gene: .
j_gene: TRBJ1-5
abundance: .
v_gene: TRBV19
CDR3nt: TGTGCCAGTAGTATAGATCTTGCGCAGCCCCAGCATTTT
CDR3aa: CASSIDLAQPQHF

d_gene: .
j_gene: TRBJ2-1
abundance: .
v_gene: TRBV11-3
CDR3nt: TGTGCCAGCAGCTTATCGAATGAGCAGTTCTTC
CDR3aa: CASSLSNEQFF

d_gene: TRBD1
j_gene: TRBJ1-4
abundance: .
v_gene: TRBV28
CDR3nt: TGTGCCAGCAGCCTACTGACAGGGTCTAATGAAAAACTGTTTTTT
CDR3aa: CASSLLTGSNEKLFF

d_gene: .
j_gene: TRBJ1-5
abundance: once
v_gene: TRBV7-8
CDR3nt: TGTGCCAGCAGCCTCGACAGTCTCAATCAGCCCCAGCATTTT
CDR3aa: CASSLDSLNQPQHF

d_gene: TRBD1
j_gene: TRBJ1-5
abundance: .
v_gene: TRBV19
CDR3nt: TGTGCCAGTAGTGCACGGCGACAGGGAAGCCAGCCCCAGCATTTT
CDR3aa: CASSARRQGSQPQHF

d_gene: TRBD1
j_gene: TRBJ2-4
abundance: .
v_gene: TRBV7-9
CDR3nt: TGTGCCAGCAGCACCGGACAGGGGATTAACATTCAGTACTTC
CDR3aa: CASSTGQGINIQYF

d_gene: .
j_gene: TRBJ1-5
abundance: few
v_gene: TRBV18
CDR3nt: TGTGCCAGCTCCGGACAAAACAATCAGCCCCAGCATTTT
CDR3aa: CASSGQNNQPQHF

d_gene: .
j_gene: TRBJ2-5
abundance: .
v_gene: TRBV6-5
CDR3nt: TGTGCCAGCAGTTACGACAGGCGGGCAGAGACCCAGTACTTC
CDR3aa: CASSYDRRAETQYF

d_gene: .
j_gene: TRBJ2-7
abundance: .
v_gene: TRBV6-2/TRBV6-3
CDR3nt: TGTGCCAGCAGCCCTACAGGCTACGAGCAGTACTTC
CDR3aa: CASSPTGYEQYF

d_gene: TRBD1
j_gene: TRBJ1-3
abundance: .
v_gene: TRBV10-3
CDR3nt: TGTGCCATCAGGACTCACCGTCCTGACCTAATACCGGGACAGGGGAATGCTGGAAACACCATATATTTT
CDR3aa: CAIRTHRPDLIPGQGNAGNTIYF

d_gene: TRBD2
j_gene: TRBJ2-3
abundance: .
v_gene: TRBV19
CDR3nt: TGTGCCAGTAGTACCTTAGCGGGATCGGATACGCAGTATTTT
CDR3aa: CASSTLAGSDTQYF

d_gene: TRBD1
j_gene: TRBJ1-1
abundance: few
v_gene: TRBV6-5
CDR3nt: TGTGCCAGCATGACAGGGGTGAACACTGAAGCTTTCTTT
CDR3aa: CASMTGVNTEAFF

d_gene: TRBD2
j_gene: TRBJ2-1
abundance: .
v_gene: TRBV7-2
CDR3nt: TGTGCCAGCAGCTTTAGCGGGATTATCTCCTACAATGAGCAGTTCTTC
CDR3aa: CASSFSGIISYNEQFF

d_gene: .
j_gene: TRBJ1-5
abundance: few
v_gene: TRBV27
CDR3nt: TGTGCCAGCAGTCCTGGGACAACGCGGGGCAATCAGCCCCAGCATTTT
CDR3aa: CASSPGTTRGNQPQHF

d_gene: .
j_gene: TRBJ2-2
abundance: once
v_gene: TRBV9
CDR3nt: TGTGCCAGCAGCGTAACAGGGTCCGGGGAGCTGTTTTTT
CDR3aa: CASSVTGSGELFF

d_gene: .
j_gene: TRBJ2-1
abundance: .
v_gene: TRBV12-3/TRBV12-4
CDR3nt: TGTGCCAGCAGCCCGGAACGGGACAATGAGCAGTTCTTC
CDR3aa: CASSPERDNEQFF

d_gene: .
j_gene: TRBJ2-3
abundance: .
v_gene: TRBV5-1
CDR3nt: TGCGCCAGCAGTCCTACCGCGGTCTCAGATACGCAGTATTTT
CDR3aa: CASSPTAVSDTQYF

d_gene: .
j_gene: TRBJ2-7
abundance: many
v_gene: TRBV30
CDR3nt: TGTGCCGCTGGAGTCTACGAGCAGTACTTC
CDR3aa: CAAGVYEQYF

d_gene: .
j_gene: TRBJ2-7
abundance: .
v_gene: TRBV24-1
CDR3nt: TGTGCCACGTTACAGGATCCCCTTTGGTACGAGCAGTACTTC
CDR3aa: CATLQDPLWYEQYF